This record covers a single T cell receptor beta chain. This CDR3 contains 14 residues. V gave up 5 bases and J gave up 4 bases, with 15 bases separating them. Germline CDR1 reads LNHDA; CDR2 reads SQIVND (reference sequence). Clones were sequenced by immunoSEQ multiplex PCR, and TCRdb holds only the in-frame ones, with some missing. The sample consists of 35,000 to 45,000 clones, about 90% of them appearing once. The data belong to a study of T cell changes during pregnancy in multiple sclerosis. The material was CD4+ T cells from peripheral blood mononuclear cells, obtained after pregnancy. The receptor was isolated from a female donor in good health, enrolled as a control in a pregnancy study. The chain recombines TRBV19 with TRBJ2-7; D is ambiguous. The chain's CDR3 is CASSVGPSSYEQYF. CDR3 coding DNA: TGTGCCAGTAGTGTCGGTCCTTCCTCGTACGAGCAGTACTTC. The entire variable domain, with the rest obtained from reference TRBV19 and TRBJ2-7, is as follows: DGGITQSPKYLFRKEGQNVTLSCEQNLNHDAMYWYRQDPGQGLRLIYYSQIVNDFQKGDIAEGYSVSREKKESFPLTVTSAQKNPTAFYLCASSVGPSSYEQYFGPGTRLTVT.